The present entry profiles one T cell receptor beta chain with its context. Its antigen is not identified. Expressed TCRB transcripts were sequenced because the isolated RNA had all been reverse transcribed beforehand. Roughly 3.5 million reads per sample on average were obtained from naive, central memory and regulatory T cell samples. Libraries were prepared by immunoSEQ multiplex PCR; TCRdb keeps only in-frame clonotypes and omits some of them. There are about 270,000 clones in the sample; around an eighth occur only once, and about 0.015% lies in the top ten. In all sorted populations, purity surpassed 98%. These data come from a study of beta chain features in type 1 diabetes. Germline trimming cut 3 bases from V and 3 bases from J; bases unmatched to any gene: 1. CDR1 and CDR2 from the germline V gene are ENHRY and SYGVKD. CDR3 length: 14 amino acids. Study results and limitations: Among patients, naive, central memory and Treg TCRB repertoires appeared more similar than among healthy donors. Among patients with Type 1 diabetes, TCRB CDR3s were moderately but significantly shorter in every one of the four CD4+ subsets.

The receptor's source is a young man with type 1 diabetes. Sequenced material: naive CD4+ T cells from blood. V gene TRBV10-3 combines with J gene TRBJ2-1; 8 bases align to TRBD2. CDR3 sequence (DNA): TGTGCCATCAGTGAAGCGGGGGACTACAATGAGCAGTTCTTC. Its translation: CAISEAGDYNEQFF.